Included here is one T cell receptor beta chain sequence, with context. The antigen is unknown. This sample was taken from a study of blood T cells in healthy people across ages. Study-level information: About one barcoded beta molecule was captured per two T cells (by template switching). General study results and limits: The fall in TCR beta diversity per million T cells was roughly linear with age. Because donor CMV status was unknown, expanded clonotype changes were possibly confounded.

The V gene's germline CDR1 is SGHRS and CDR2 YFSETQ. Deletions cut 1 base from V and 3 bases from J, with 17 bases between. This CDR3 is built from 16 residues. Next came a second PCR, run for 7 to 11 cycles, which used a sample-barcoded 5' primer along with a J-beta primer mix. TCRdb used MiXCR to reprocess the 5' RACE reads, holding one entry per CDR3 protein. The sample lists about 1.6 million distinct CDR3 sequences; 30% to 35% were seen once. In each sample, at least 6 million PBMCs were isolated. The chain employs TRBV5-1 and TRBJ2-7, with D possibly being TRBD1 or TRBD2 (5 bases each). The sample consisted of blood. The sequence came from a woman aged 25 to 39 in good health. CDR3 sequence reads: CASSLLGTRIGYEQYF. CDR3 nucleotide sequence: TGCGCCAGCAGCTTGTTGGGGACCCGAATCGGCTACGAGCAGTACTTC.